This TCR beta chain was profiled in a study of cytomegalovirus exposure and HLA in healthy donors (dated 2017 in TCRdb). A note on the overall study: An earlier analysis of some 600 of the donors reported 250 to 350 Gb of sequence data and 117 million unique TCR beta sequences obtained from about 179 million T cells. About 310 gigabases of sequencing data and 78 million or so unique TCR sequences were included in an early release covering around 600 HLA-typed donors. Of the roughly 410 genotyped donors, 65% to 90% were placed in the genetic ancestry cluster associated with self-reported Caucasian donors. The study aimed to test whether cataloging public T cell receptors could reveal signatures of past pathogen exposure. The study used immunosequencing to profile the T cell repertoires of approximately 650 subjects and linked those repertoires to cytomegalovirus serostatus. Along with the roughly 670-subject first cohort, a separate validation cohort of about 110 different subjects was used. To predict cytomegalovirus infection status, the study combined high-throughput TCR immunosequencing, statistical association of individual TCRs with disease status, and machine learning. A later analysis re-examined previously published TCR beta repertoires from about 700 donors and added high-resolution HLA genotyping to investigate patterns of TCR occurrence. Rather than using new phenotypic data, the later analysis identified candidate immune exposures from TCR beta sequences and from how often those sequences occurred across donors. To decide whether each TCR beta V gene segment behaved as functional or pseudogenic, an earlier analysis of some 600 of the donors relied on high-throughput TCR beta sequencing. Donor age, sex, ethnicity and CMV serostatus were compiled alongside the repertoire data. A later genetic analysis took genome-wide SNP genotypes for about three fifths of the roughly 700 donors and used that subset as a discovery cohort. Every discovery cohort repertoire had been produced on one sequencing platform. Class I and class II HLA loci were covered by the typing at four-digit resolution. The number of donors typed differed by locus, with roughly 620-630 for A, B, C, DRB1 and DQB1, about 500 for DQA1, 606 for DPA1, and 472 for DPB1. Four or five DR-DQ haplotypes were handled as single units for association and clustering, since linkage in the cohort was strong. Across 300 to 400 genotyped donors of the cohort, an average of approximately 240,000 unique TCR beta nucleotide sequences per donor were sequenced, and roughly a sixth of those sequences were non-productive.

Notes on this clone: The clone's antigen remains unknown. Base qualities are not recorded, but no much larger clone differs from it by a single base.

Summary of the overall study and its limitations: Linkage disequilibrium might explain the correlated functional status among segregating V segments, but an unknown experimental factor could not be ruled out. Compared with the roughly 700-donor mean, donors in an Asian-associated ancestry cluster had fewer N-insertions in productive TCRs, according to a later genetic analysis. According to a later analysis, most CMV-associated TCR beta chains appeared to be HLA-restricted, and the HLA associations seemed to be driven largely by CMV exposure. The earlier analysis of about 600 of the donors excluded 15 to 20 rarely observed V segments, including chromosome 9 orphons, because counts were too low. Some IMGT-functional V segments, including TRBV6-2 and TRBV6-3, could not be distinguished by the 87-base-pair reads and were therefore excluded. In a later analysis, 15,000 to 20,000 TCR beta sequences were associated with specific HLA alleles at a false discovery rate of 0.05. Presence/absence analyses assumed roughly uniform sequencing depth across donors, an assumption that may not hold. Broadly in line with IMGT annotations, most TCR beta V segments showed up in productive rearrangements about 90% or about 30% of the time in an earlier analysis of several hundred of the donors. According to the authors, the approach could potentially be generalized to other disease states and immunological phenotypes. V-gene and J-gene trimming of TCR beta chains was associated with a missense DCLRE1C variant in a later genetic analysis, and the association was replicated in an independent cohort. A total of roughly 160 TCR beta chains were listed by the study as associated with cytomegalovirus. In a later analysis, the rate of TCR association differed among HLA loci, with DRB1 alleles having the most associated TCRs and HLA-C alleles having the fewest. A cluster of highly shared sequence variants was judged likely to represent a technical artifact of the sequencing pipeline. A further reported finding was that TCR beta sequences accurately predicted the HLA-A and HLA-B alleles for most subjects in the first cohort. Compared with equally common non-associated chains, HLA-associated TCR beta chains in a later analysis were more clonally expanded and had lower generation probabilities. Across donors, most TCR sequences were observed very rarely, whereas some public TCRs were present in many individuals. When HLA alleles, especially DR and DQ, strongly co-occurred, TCR associations were difficult to assign to individual alleles. The classifier was reported to diagnose cytomegalovirus status with high specificity and sensitivity in both the original and validation cohorts. The only immune exposure information available for the cohort was CMV serostatus. Because HLA typing was missing for some donors at each locus, association tests included only the typed subset. This cohort had only TCR beta chains sequenced, and the lack of alpha or paired-chain data limited which features could be detected. A few of the identified cytomegalovirus-associated TCR beta chains were confirmed in vitro to be specific for cytomegalovirus antigens. In a later analysis, several top co-occurrence clusters were reported to appear linked to parvovirus B19, influenza, CMV and Epstein-Barr virus.

The cohort was made up of about 670 healthy bone marrow donors. At the time of sampling, all cohort members were nominally healthy, though unrecorded immune exposures were likely present. The donor tested CMV seronegative and was one of the 352 seronegative cohort members. Each donor provided a peripheral blood sample, and peripheral blood mononuclear cells were used for TCR beta sequencing. The Qiagen DNeasy Blood Extraction Kit was used to extract genomic DNA from the blood cell samples. Libraries came from the immunoSEQ multiplex PCR assay. A mixture of 60 forward primers for TCR Vbeta segments and 13 reverse primers for TCR Jbeta segments was used in the multiplex PCR. Amplification of the CDR3 region of rearranged TCR beta genes was performed with a multiplex PCR assay on genomic DNA. The Illumina HiSeq System was used to sequence the amplified TCR beta libraries as 87-base-pair reads. The source study handled its data this way. In a later analysis, tens of millions of unique TCR beta chains were counted across the roughly 700 repertoires, and around 11 million of these chains were shared by at least two donors. Raw reads were error-corrected and collapsed into unique sequences with a nearest-neighbor algorithm that merged closely related sequences to remove PCR and sequencing errors. CDR3 sequences were aligned to IMGT reference sequences to assign V, D and J gene segments. Each retained sequence needed at least a six-nucleotide match to both a V gene segment and a J gene segment. Rearrangements were called productive when the CDR3 lacked stop codons and stayed in frame with V and J; all others were non-productive. CDR3 was defined by IMGT convention, running from the second conserved V-encoded cysteine to the conserved J-encoded phenylalanine. Sequences without an unambiguous match to a single V gene segment were excluded from the earlier analysis of 587 of the donors. An earlier analysis of 587 of the donors classified V segments as functional when productive rearrangements were above 56.7% and as segregating when the standard deviation between donors was above 5%. A statistical classification framework was developed to diagnose cytomegalovirus status using the catalog of TCR beta chain sequences. In a later analysis, V and J genes were assigned by comparing TCR nucleotide sequences against IMGT/GENE-DB human TR gene sequences. Using the TCRdist pipeline, a later analysis assigned CDR3 sequences along with most-parsimonious VDJ recombination scenarios. In a later analysis, each TCR beta chain was defined by its CDR3 amino acid sequence together with its V-gene family, and reads lacking a unique V-gene family were excluded. To address suspected cross-contamination and a sequencing artifact, a later analysis removed several hundred highly shared, low-generation-probability nucleotide sequences. In a later analysis, a clonal expansion index was calculated for each public chain from normalized within-repertoire ranks of inferred template counts. Generation probabilities in a later analysis came from a VDJ recombination model fitted to out-of-frame rearrangements, and those results were checked against IGoR. In a later analysis, TCR-TCR, TCR-HLA and TCR-CMV co-occurrence was scored with hypergeometric tests, and a repertoire-size bias correction was applied to TCR pairs. In a later analysis, false discovery rates were estimated by permuting HLA or CMV assignments 20 times. In a later analysis, co-occurring TCRs were grouped using DBSCAN, with TCRdist sequence similarity added in when clustering inside HLA-allele-positive subsets. Repertoires with fewer than 30,000 or more than 120,000 public chains, plus five repertoires with anomalous nucleotide sharing, were excluded from co-occurrence clustering. Held by TCRdb, this immuneACCESS table contains in-frame sequences only and omits some clones. Under half of the omission traces to an unresolved V gene where checked; the cause of the rest is unknown. That table supplies the V and J calls and clone size; D and trimming were determined from the DNA. The sample table contains approximately 190,000 clones; only one count was recorded for around 87% of them. The ten largest clones capture 1% to 1.5% of the sample.

The CDR3 numbers 16 residues from cysteine through phenylalanine. Just the 48-base CDR3 DNA is kept, in frame starting at base 1. CDR1 SEHNR and CDR2 FQNEAQ were looked up in the germline V gene (reference sequence). V is pruned by 3 bases and J by 3 bases, leaving 9 bases of the junction without a gene match. Material: PBMCs. This sequence originates from a man between 25 and 39 years old in good health and CMV-seronegative. The chain links TRBV7-9 with TRBJ1-2, with 8 bases in between that match TRBD1. The DNA reads TGTGCCAGCAGCTTGAGGACAGGGCAGTTCGACTATGGCTACACCTTC. This is translated as CASSLRTGQFDYGYTF.